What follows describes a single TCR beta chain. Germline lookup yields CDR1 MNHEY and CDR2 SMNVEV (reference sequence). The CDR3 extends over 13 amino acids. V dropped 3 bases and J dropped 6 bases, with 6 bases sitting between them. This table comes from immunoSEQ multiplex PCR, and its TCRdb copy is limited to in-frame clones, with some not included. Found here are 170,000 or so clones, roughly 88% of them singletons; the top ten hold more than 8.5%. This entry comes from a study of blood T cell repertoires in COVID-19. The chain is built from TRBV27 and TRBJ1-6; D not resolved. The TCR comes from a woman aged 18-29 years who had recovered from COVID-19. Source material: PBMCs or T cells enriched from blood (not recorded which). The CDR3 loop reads CASSFGSNSPLHF. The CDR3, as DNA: TGTGCCAGCAGTTTTGGCAGTAATTCACCCCTCCACTTT.